These T cell receptor beta chains were read from a single sample in a study of shared clonotypes between healthy human individuals. Here immunoSEQ multiplex PCR was the method, and the copy in TCRdb shows in-frame clones only, minus some. The sample shows millions of clones, about 95% of them seen only once. Sequencing was performed on naive CD4+ T cells sorted from blood. The receptors stem from a man in his late teens or twenties in good health. The CDR3 runs from the conserved cysteine through the conserved F or W. The D gene is left open where the match is weak. Size values are once, few and many counts, or a class for expanded clones, and some rows have none.

>TRBJ2-5|13|NA|NA|TRBV7-9
CASSLIRYETQYF
TGTGCCAGCAGCTTAATTCGTTACGAGACCCAGTACTTC
>TRBJ2-1|14|NA|NA|TRBV10-1
CASSDGSAHNEQFF
TGCGCCAGCAGTGACGGTTCGGCCCACAATGAGCAGTTCTTC
>TRBJ1-3|16|NA|NA|TRBV7-9
CASILLGGKVGNTIYF
TGTGCCAGCATACTCCTCGGGGGTAAGGTTGGAAACACCATATATTTT
>TRBJ1-2|14|NA|NA|TRBV7-2
CASSLDRSYYGYTF
TGTGCCAGCAGCTTAGATAGGAGCTACTATGGCTACACCTTC
>TRBJ1-5|15|NA|TRBD1|TRBV10-3
CAISESSQGFQPQHF
TGTGCCATCAGTGAGTCCTCACAGGGGTTTCAGCCCCAGCATTTT
>TRBJ1-1|13|once|NA|TRBV19
CASRRQLNTEAFF
TGTGCCAGTAGACGACAGTTGAACACTGAAGCTTTCTTT
>TRBJ2-7|18|NA|TRBD1|TRBV10-3
CAISESVSEQGISYEQYF
TGTGCCATCAGTGAGTCAGTTTCGGAACAGGGGATCTCCTACGAGCAGTACTTC
>TRBJ2-7|16|NA|TRBD1|TRBV4-2
CASSPPGTAKSYEQYF
TGTGCCAGCAGCCCACCCGGGACAGCTAAATCTTACGAGCAGTACTTC
>TRBJ2-3|14|NA|NA|TRBV28
CASSFGRGTDTQYF
TGTGCCAGCAGTTTTGGGCGAGGCACAGATACGCAGTATTTT
>TRBJ1-2|14|NA|NA|TRBV25-1
CASSGMSGLNGYTF
TGTGCCAGCAGTGGAATGTCGGGTCTAAATGGCTACACCTTC
>TRBJ2-3|13|NA|TRBD2|TRBV11-2
CASSFLAGITQYF
TGTGCCAGCAGCTTTCTAGCGGGGATCACGCAGTATTTT
>TRBJ2-3|15|NA|NA|TRBV5-4
CASSLIGDGTDTQYF
TGTGCCAGCAGCTTGATAGGTGATGGCACAGATACGCAGTATTTT
>TRBJ2-5|15|NA|NA|TRBV6-5
CASSYSGFPTETQYF
TGTGCCAGCAGTTACTCGGGCTTTCCGACGGAGACCCAGTACTTC
>TRBJ1-4|13|NA|TRBD1|TRBV10-3
CAANRGIGEKLFF
TGTGCCGCAAACAGGGGTATAGGAGAAAAACTGTTTTTT
>TRBJ2-7|15|NA|TRBD1|TRBV10-2
CASSDPWTGNYEQYF
TGCGCCAGCAGTGACCCTTGGACAGGGAACTACGAGCAGTACTTC
>TRBJ2-7|13|NA|NA|TRBV7-7
CASSLDVLGEQYF
TGTGCTAGCAGCCTGGACGTGCTGGGCGAGCAGTACTTC
>TRBJ2-3|14|NA|TRBD2|TRBV11-3
CASSSQREADTQYF
TGTGCCAGCAGCTCCCAGCGGGAGGCAGATACGCAGTATTTT
>TRBJ1-1|15|few|NA|TRBV21-1
CASSYGRGYNTEAFF
TGTGCCAGCAGTTACGGTCGGGGCTATAACACTGAAGCTTTCTTT
>TRBJ1-1|12|NA|NA|TRBV30
CAWTGMGTEAFF
TGTGCCTGGACAGGGATGGGCACTGAAGCTTTCTTT
>TRBJ1-4|12|NA|TRBD1|TRBV15
CATSADRGKLFF
TGTGCCACCAGCGCAGACAGGGGGAAACTGTTTTTT
>TRBJ2-5|15|NA|TRBD2|TRBV15
CATSTRTSGGETQYF
TGTGCCACCAGCACCCGGACTAGCGGGGGGGAGACCCAGTACTTC
>TRBJ2-7|16|NA|TRBD2|TRBV6-6
CASTRRGGIAAYEQYF
TGTGCCAGCACCCGGCGGGGGGGGATAGCGGCTTACGAGCAGTACTTC
>TRBJ2-1|14|once|NA|TRBV2
CASRSGEGAHEQFF
TGTGCCAGCAGAAGCGGGGAGGGGGCCCATGAGCAGTTCTTC
>TRBJ2-3|16|NA|NA|TRBV5-4
CASSLSTTRRADTQYF
TGTGCCAGCAGCTTATCGACGACCCGAAGGGCAGATACGCAGTATTTT
>TRBJ1-1|11|NA|NA|TRBV2
CASSVNTEAFF
TGTGCCAGCAGTGTTAACACTGAAGCTTTCTTT
>TRBJ1-6|16|once|TRBD1|TRBV6-5
CASSYTPTGGNSPLHF
TGTGCCAGCAGTTACACCCCCACAGGGGGAAATTCACCCCTCCACTTT
>TRBJ1-1|16|NA|NA|TRBV7-2
CASSLMSPRVRAEAFF
TGTGCCAGCAGCTTAATGTCCCCAAGGGTTAGGGCTGAAGCTTTCTTT
>TRBJ2-4|14|NA|NA|TRBV18
CASSPGTIENIQYF
TGTGCCAGCTCACCCGGGACGATCGAAAACATTCAGTACTTC
>TRBJ2-4|13|NA|TRBD2|TRBV13
CASGGRGKNIQYF
TGTGCCAGCGGCGGGAGAGGCAAAAACATTCAGTACTTC
>TRBJ2-2|16|NA|NA|TRBV9
CASSVVAAGGTGELFF
TGTGCCAGCAGCGTAGTAGCGGCCGGGGGAACCGGGGAGCTGTTTTTT
>TRBJ2-7|14|NA|TRBD2|TRBV10-1
CASTTTDPGLAPLF
TGCGCCAGCACGACGACAGATCCGGGACTAGCGCCCTTGTTC
>TRBJ2-7|15|NA|TRBD1|TRBV4-2
CASSQEPGQGYEQYF
TGTGCCAGCAGCCAAGAGCCGGGACAGGGCTACGAGCAGTACTTC
>TRBJ2-5|13|NA|NA|TRBV5-1
CASSLGNQETQYF
TGCGCCAGCAGCCTAGGAAATCAAGAGACCCAGTACTTC
>TRBJ1-2|12|NA|NA|TRBV14
CASWPRFYGYTF
TGTGCCAGCTGGCCCCGCTTCTATGGCTACACCTTC
>TRBJ2-7|15|few|TRBD1|TRBV7-2
CASSPKQGAAYEQYF
TGTGCCAGCAGTCCAAAACAGGGGGCGGCCTACGAGCAGTACTTC
>TRBJ2-5|12|NA|NA|TRBV10-3
CAISESPETQYF
TGTGCCATCAGTGAGTCTCCTGAGACCCAGTACTTC
>TRBJ2-1|13|once|NA|TRBV19
CASSIAGSNEQFF
TGTGCCAGTAGTATCGCAGGGTCCAATGAGCAGTTCTTC
>TRBJ1-6|15|once|NA|TRBV19
CASKDGRRPNSPLHF
TGTGCCAGTAAAGATGGGAGACGGCCAAATTCACCCCTCCACTTT
>TRBJ1-5|15|NA|NA|TRBV7-8
CASSLGGLGNQPQHF
TGTGCCAGCAGCTTAGGGGGCCTGGGCAATCAGCCCCAGCATTTT
>TRBJ1-6|13|NA|NA|TRBV14
CASSRSYNSPLHF
TGTGCCAGCAGCCGGTCCTATAATTCACCCCTCCACTTT
>TRBJ1-2|17|NA|NA|TRBV5-1
CASSLSQGSLDNYGYTF
TGCGCCAGCAGCTTGTCCCAGGGAAGCTTAGATAACTATGGCTACACCTTC
>TRBJ2-3|13|NA|NA|TRBV7-9
CALDKSSTDTQYF
TGTGCCCTTGACAAGTCTAGCACAGATACGCAGTATTTT
>TRBJ2-1|19|once|TRBD2|TRBV30
CAWDAVRTSGGLGYNEQFF
TGTGCCTGGGACGCTGTAAGGACTAGCGGGGGATTGGGGTACAATGAGCAGTTCTTC
>TRBJ2-1|17|NA|TRBD2|TRBV9
CASSLGLAGVLNNEQFF
TGTGCCAGCAGCCTGGGGCTAGCGGGCGTCTTGAACAATGAGCAGTTCTTC
>TRBJ2-4|17|NA|NA|TRBV18
CASSPEGMTIAKNIQYF
TGTGCCAGCTCACCAGAGGGGATGACAATAGCCAAAAACATTCAGTACTTC
>TRBJ2-3|16|NA|NA|TRBV14
CASSQDLGSSSDTQYF
TGTGCCAGCAGCCAAGATTTGGGGTCCTCCTCGGATACGCAGTATTTT
>TRBJ2-7|13|NA|NA|TRBV5-4
CASSSQGEYEQYF
TGTGCCAGCAGCTCTCAGGGAGAGTACGAGCAGTACTTC
>TRBJ1-5|15|many|NA|TRBV12-2
CASRSRDRGNQPQHF
TGTGCAAGTCGCTCCCGGGACAGGGGCAATCAGCCCCAGCATTTT
>TRBJ2-7|15|few|NA|TRBV5-8
CASSLAGASGYEQYF
TGTGCCAGCAGCTTGGCTGGGGCAAGCGGCTACGAGCAGTACTTC
>TRBJ2-7|13|NA|NA|TRBV28
CASTPPGSYEQYF
TGTGCCAGCACCCCCCCCGGGTCCTACGAGCAGTACTTC
>TRBJ1-4|15|NA|NA|TRBV5-1
CASSVRDPRDEKLFF
TGCGCCAGCAGCGTCCGGGACCCGAGGGATGAAAAACTGTTTTTT
>TRBJ2-1|11|NA|NA|TRBV20-1
CSARRFNEQFF
TGCAGTGCTAGAAGATTCAATGAGCAGTTCTTC
>TRBJ1-1|17|NA|NA|TRBV10-3
CAIRVGETVSMNTEAFF
TGTGCCATCAGAGTTGGGGAAACGGTCTCGATGAACACTGAAGCTTTCTTT
>TRBJ1-3|17|NA|NA|TRBV14
CASSQDFGGLAGNTIYF
TGTGCCAGCAGCCAAGATTTCGGGGGTTTAGCTGGAAACACCATATATTTT
>TRBJ1-2|15|once|TRBD1|TRBV30
CAWSVWTGGSYGYTF
TGTGCCTGGAGTGTCTGGACAGGGGGCAGCTATGGCTACACCTTC
>TRBJ1-2|15|NA|NA|TRBV15
CATSRDRTAPHGYTF
TGTGCCACCAGCAGAGATCGGACAGCGCCTCATGGCTACACCTTC
>TRBJ2-5|15|NA|NA|TRBV5-1
CASSLGDFSQETQYF
TGCGCCAGCAGCTTGGGGGACTTTTCTCAAGAGACCCAGTACTTC